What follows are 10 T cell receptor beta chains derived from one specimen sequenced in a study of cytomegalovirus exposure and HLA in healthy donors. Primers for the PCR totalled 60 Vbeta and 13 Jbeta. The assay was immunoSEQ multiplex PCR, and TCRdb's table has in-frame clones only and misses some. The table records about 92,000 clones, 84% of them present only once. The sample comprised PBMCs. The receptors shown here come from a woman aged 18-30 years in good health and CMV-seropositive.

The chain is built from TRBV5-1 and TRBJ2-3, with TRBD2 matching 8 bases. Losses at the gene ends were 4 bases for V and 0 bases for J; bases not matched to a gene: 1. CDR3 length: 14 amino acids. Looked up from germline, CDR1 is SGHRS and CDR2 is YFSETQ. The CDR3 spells CASSERGSTDTQYF. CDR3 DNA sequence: TGCGCCAGCAGCGAGCGGGGGAGCACAGATACGCAGTATTTT.

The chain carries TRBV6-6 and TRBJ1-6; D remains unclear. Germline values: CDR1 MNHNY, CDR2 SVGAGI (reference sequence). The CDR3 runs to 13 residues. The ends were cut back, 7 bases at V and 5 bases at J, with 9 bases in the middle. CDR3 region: CASTQLNNSPLHF. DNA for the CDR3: TGTGCCAGCACCCAACTGAATAATTCACCCCTCCACTTT.

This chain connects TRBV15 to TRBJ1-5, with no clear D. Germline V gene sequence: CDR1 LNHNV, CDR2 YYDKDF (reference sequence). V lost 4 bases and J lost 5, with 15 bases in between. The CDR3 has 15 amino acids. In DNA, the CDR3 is TGTGCCACCAGCATAAGAGCCTCCTTTGATCAGCCCCAGCATTTT. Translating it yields CATSIRASFDQPQHF. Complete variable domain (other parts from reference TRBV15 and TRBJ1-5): DAMVIQNPRYQVTQFGKPVTLSCSQTLNHNVMYWYQQKSSQAPKLLFHYYDKDFNNEADTPDNFQSRRPNTSFCFLDIRSPGLGDTAMYLCATSIRASFDQPQHFGDGTRLSIL.

Here the CDR3 DNA reads TGTGCCAGCAGCTTAGATGCAGGGGAGAATGGCTACACCTTC. Translating it yields CASSLDAGENGYTF. V usage is TRBV7-2 and J usage is TRBJ1-2; D possibly corresponds to TRBD1 (6 bases). Germline V gene data show CDR1 as SGHTA and CDR2 as FQGNSA. CDR3 length: 14 residues. Trimming pared 1 base from V and 6 bases from J, leaving 12 bases between.

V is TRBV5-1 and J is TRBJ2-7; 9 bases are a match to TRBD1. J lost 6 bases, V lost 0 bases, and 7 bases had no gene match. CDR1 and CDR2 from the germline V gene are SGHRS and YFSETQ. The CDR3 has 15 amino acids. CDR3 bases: TGCGCCAGCAGCTTGGGGGGGACAGGGATTGGCGAGCAGTACTTC. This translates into CASSLGGTGIGEQYF.

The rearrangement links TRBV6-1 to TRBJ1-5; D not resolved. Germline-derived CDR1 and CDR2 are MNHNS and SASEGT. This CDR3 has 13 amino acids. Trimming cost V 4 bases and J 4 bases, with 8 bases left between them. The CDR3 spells CASSGNSNQPQHF. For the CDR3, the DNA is TGTGCCAGCAGTGGGAACAGTAATCAGCCCCAGCATTTT.

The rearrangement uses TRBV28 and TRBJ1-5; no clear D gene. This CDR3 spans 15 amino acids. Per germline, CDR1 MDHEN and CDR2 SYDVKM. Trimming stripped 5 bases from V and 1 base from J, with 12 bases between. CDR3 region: CASSNVGSSNQPQHF. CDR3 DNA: TGTGCCAGCAGTAACGTGGGCAGCAGCAATCAGCCCCAGCATTTT.

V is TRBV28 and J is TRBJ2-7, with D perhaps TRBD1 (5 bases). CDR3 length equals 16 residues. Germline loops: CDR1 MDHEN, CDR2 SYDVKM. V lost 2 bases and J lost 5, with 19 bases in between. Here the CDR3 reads CASSLVSIVGAHEQYF. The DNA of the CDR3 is TGTGCCAGCAGTTTAGTTTCTATTGTAGGGGCCCACGAGCAGTACTTC. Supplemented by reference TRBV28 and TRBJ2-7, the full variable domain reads DVKVTQSSRYLVKRTGEKVFLECVQDMDHENMFWYRQDPGLGLRLIYFSYDVKMKEKGDIPEGYSVSREKKERFSLILESASTNQTSMYLCASSLVSIVGAHEQYFGPGTRLTVT.

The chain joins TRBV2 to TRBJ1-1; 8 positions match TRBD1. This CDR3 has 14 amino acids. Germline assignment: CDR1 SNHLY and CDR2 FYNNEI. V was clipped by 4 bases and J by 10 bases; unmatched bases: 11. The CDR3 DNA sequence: TGTGCCAGCAGTGTAAACCGGGACAGGAATGGAGCTTTCTTT. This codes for CASSVNRDRNGAFF. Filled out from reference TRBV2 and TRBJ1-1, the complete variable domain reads EPEVTQTPSHQVTQMGQEVILRCVPISNHLYFYWYRQILGQKVEFLVSFYNNEISEKSEIFDDQFSVERPDGSNFTLKIRSTKLEDSAMYFCASSVNRDRNGAFFGQGTRLTVV.

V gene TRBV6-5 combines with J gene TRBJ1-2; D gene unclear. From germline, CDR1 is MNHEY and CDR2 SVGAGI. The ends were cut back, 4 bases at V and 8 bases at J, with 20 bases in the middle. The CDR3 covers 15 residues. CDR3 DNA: TGTGCCAGCAGTTTCCTAGGTACCGGTGGTGGGGGCTACACCTTC. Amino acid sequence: CASSFLGTGGGGYTF.